Below are 20 T cell receptor beta chains sequenced from a single sample in a study of cytomegalovirus exposure and HLA in healthy donors. Method: immunoSEQ multiplex PCR; TCRdb's copy keeps in-frame clones and lacks some. The sample shows about 330,000 clones, 87% of them seen only once. Material: PBMCs. The origin of the receptors is a woman aged 25 to 39 in good health and CMV-seropositive.

The J gene is TRBJ2-2, the V gene TRBV5-4; no clear D. Germline V gene lookup returns CDR1 SGHNT and CDR2 YYREEE (reference sequence). V was clipped by 3 bases and J by 7 bases, with 10 bases between them. The CDR3 is 13 residues long. The CDR3 loop reads CASSSNEFGELFF. As DNA, the CDR3 is TGTGCCAGCAGCTCTAATGAATTCGGGGAGCTGTTTTTT.

This clone is a singleton in its sample. The V gene is TRBV6-1, the J gene TRBJ2-5; D not resolved. Per the germline V gene, CDR1 is MNHNS and CDR2 is SASEGT. The CDR3 runs to 12 residues. V lost 7 bases to trimming and J lost 5 bases, with 11 bases between them. The CDR3 nucleotides are TGTGCCAGCACCGGCAGTTGGGAGACCCAGTACTTC. As protein: CASTGSWETQYF.

This chain uses TRBV4-1 with TRBJ2-7; D is possibly TRBD1 or TRBD2 (5 bases each). CDR3 length: 16 amino acids. Trimming stripped 1 base from V and 2 bases from J, with 15 bases between. Germline loops: CDR1 MGHRA, CDR2 YSYEKL. CDR3 in amino acids: CASSQVPGTGTYEQYF. The DNA for the CDR3 is TGCGCCAGCAGCCAAGTCCCCGGGACGGGGACCTACGAGCAGTACTTC.

As DNA, the CDR3 is TGTGCCAGCAGCTTAGAAGCCAGGAAGAATGAAAAACTGTTTTTT. This gives the protein CASSLEARKNEKLFF. This chain links TRBV7-6 with TRBJ1-4, with D unclear. Germline CDR1 reads SGHVS; CDR2 reads FNYEAQ. V was shortened by 1 base and J by 5 bases, with 11 bases between the two germline ends. The CDR3 loop spans 15 amino acids.

The genes are TRBV27 and TRBJ2-3, with unresolved D. The CDR3 consists of 12 residues. The ends were cut back, 7 bases at V and 0 bases at J, with 5 bases in the middle. The V gene's germline CDR1 is MNHEY and CDR2 SMNVEV (reference sequence). The CDR3: CASIGSTDTQYF. For the CDR3, the DNA is TGTGCCAGCATCGGGAGCACAGATACGCAGTATTTT.

The chain uses TRBV29-1 and TRBJ1-1; the D is unclear. This CDR3 has 12 residues. The germline V gene encodes CDR1 SQVTM and CDR2 ANQGSEA. The V and J ends lost 8 bases and 0 bases respectively, with 10 bases between them. The CDR3 reads CSISSMNTEAFF. For the CDR3, the DNA is TGCAGCATTTCGAGTATGAACACTGAAGCTTTCTTT.

This chain uses TRBV13 with TRBJ2-3; D may be TRBD2 (5 bases). CDR1 and CDR2 (germline): PRHDT, FYEKMQ (reference sequence). Trimming shortened V by 1 base and J by 0 bases, and 8 bases separated the two germline ends. CDR3 length equals 15 residues. The CDR3 coding sequence is TGTGCCAGCAGCTTAGCGGGAACTAGCACAGATACGCAGTATTTT. It translates to CASSLAGTSTDTQYF.

V gene TRBV20-1 combines with J gene TRBJ2-7; D unclear. CDR3 length: 11 residues. CDR1 and CDR2 from the germline V gene are DFQATT and SNEGSKA (reference sequence). The germline V and J ends were trimmed by 5 bases and 2 bases, with 7 bases remaining between them. For the CDR3, the DNA is TGCAGTGCTTCGCAGCCCTACGAGCAGTACTTC. It specifies CSASQPYEQYF.

This chain joins TRBV20-1 and TRBJ2-5; D not certain. There are 9 residues in the CDR3. CDR1 DFQATT and CDR2 SNEGSKA come from the germline V gene (reference sequence). CDR3 sequence: CTPPETQYF. The DNA for the CDR3 is TGCACCCCGCCGGAGACCCAGTACTTC.

V usage is TRBV18 and J usage is TRBJ2-2; D unclear. The CDR3 contains 11 residues. Trimming took off 1 base at V and 8 bases at J, with 2 bases between the two ends. Germline assignment: CDR1 KGHSH and CDR2 LQKENI. In nucleotides, the CDR3 is TGTGCCAGCTCACCACAAGGGGAGCTGTTTTTT. Translated: CASSPQGELFF.

The CDR3 DNA reads TGTGCCAGTAGTATGACAGTATACAATGAGCAGTTCTTC. Encoded protein: CASSMTVYNEQFF. The rearrangement links TRBV19 to TRBJ2-1, with D possibly matching TRBD1 (5 bases). This CDR3 has 13 residues. Germline V CDR1 and CDR2: LNHDA, SQIVND (reference sequence). Between the trimmed V and J ends, which lost 3 bases and 4 bases, there was a span of 7 bases.

This clone turned up a few times. The V and J genes are TRBV28 and TRBJ2-7; no definite D call. The CDR3 covers 12 residues. The germline V gene encodes CDR1 MDHEN and CDR2 SYDVKM. Between the trimmed V and J ends, which lost 8 bases and 0 bases, there was a span of 8 bases. CDR3 in DNA: TGTGCCAGCTTAGGAGACTCCTACGAGCAGTACTTC. This translates into CASLGDSYEQYF.

The rearrangement joins TRBV27 to TRBJ2-5, with a possible D match to TRBD2 (6 bases). The CDR3 sequence is 15 residues long. The ends were cut back, 4 bases at V and 4 bases at J, with 16 bases in the middle. CDR1 MNHEY and CDR2 SMNVEV come from the germline V gene (reference sequence). Here the CDR3 DNA reads TGTGCCAGCAGTTGGCGGGATTTTTGGGGAGAGACCCAGTACTTC. It translates to CASSWRDFWGETQYF.

The J gene is TRBJ1-1, the V gene TRBV5-1; 9 bases match TRBD1. Per germline, CDR1 SGHRS and CDR2 YFSETQ. The V gene end was trimmed by 4 bases and the J gene end by 5 bases; junction bases not matched to a gene: 6. This CDR3 spans 14 amino acids. The CDR3 nucleotides are TGCGCCAGCAGCGCACTACAGGGGGCGACTGAAGCTTTCTTT. Translated, it gives CASSALQGATEAFF. Full variable domain (rest looked up from reference TRBV5-1 and TRBJ1-1): KAGVTQTPRYLIKTRGQQVTLSCSPISGHRSVSWYQQTPGQGLQFLFEYFSETQRNKGNFPGRFSGRQFSNSRSEMNVSTLELGDSALYLCASSALQGATEAFFGQGTRLTVV.

The rearrangement uses TRBV6-6 and TRBJ1-3, with D perhaps matching TRBD1 (5 bases). Trimming shortened V by 5 bases and J by 0 bases, and 11 bases separated the two germline ends. The CDR3 length is 15 residues. The germline V gene has CDR1 MNHNY and CDR2 SVGAGI (reference sequence). As DNA, the CDR3 is TGTGCCAGCAGTAAACAGGCTCCCTCTGGAAACACCATATATTTT. This sequence encodes CASSKQAPSGNTIYF.

The chain uses TRBV28 and TRBJ1-2; D remains ambiguous. Trimming cost V 5 bases and J 0 bases, with 13 bases left between them. The CDR3 is 15 residues long. Per germline, CDR1 MDHEN and CDR2 SYDVKM. Here the CDR3 DNA reads TGTGCCAGCAGTCCTCCCGTACACTCTAACTATGGCTACACCTTC. As protein: CASSPPVHSNYGYTF.

The chain recombines TRBV6-6 with TRBJ2-1, with a possible D match to TRBD1 (6 bases). Trimming took off 5 bases at V and 7 bases at J, with 18 bases between the two ends. This CDR3 comprises 15 residues. CDR1 is MNHNY and CDR2 is SVGAGI in the germline V gene (reference sequence). The CDR3 sequence: CASSPTGPGTNEQFF. The CDR3 DNA follows: TGTGCCAGCAGTCCAACAGGACCGGGGACAAATGAGCAGTTCTTC.

This rearrangement joins TRBV20-1 to TRBJ1-1, with TRBD1 as a possible D gene (6 bases). V was trimmed by 6 bases and J by 10 bases, leaving 15 bases between them. This CDR3 is 11 amino acids long. CDR1 and CDR2 from the germline V gene are DFQATT and SNEGSKA (reference sequence). CDR3 DNA sequence: TGCAGTGCGAGGGCTGAGGGGGGAGCTTTCTTT. The encoded protein is CSARAEGGAFF.

The chain is built from TRBV7-2 and TRBJ1-5, with D possibly matching TRBD1 (6 bases). V shed 4 bases and J shed 5 bases, with 15 bases lying between them. The CDR3 has 15 residues. Germline assignment: CDR1 SGHTA and CDR2 FQGNSA. The CDR3 DNA sequence: TGTGCCAGCAGCTCATCACCAGGGGTCGATCAGCCCCAGCATTTT. This sequence encodes CASSSSPGVDQPQHF.

This chain joins TRBV4-2 and TRBJ2-7; D is unresolved. The CDR3 sequence is 13 residues long. Germline CDR1 LGHNA, CDR2 YNFKEQ. The V gene lost 1 base and the J gene lost 3 bases, with 7 bases spanning the gap. The CDR3 nucleotides read TGTGCCAGCAGCCAAGTCCAGGACTACGAGCAGTACTTC. It translates to CASSQVQDYEQYF.